This entry concerns a single TCR beta chain. The data stem from a study of regulatory T cells in long-lasting Graves disease. CDR1 and CDR2 (germline): MNHNS, SASEGT. Trimming cost V 10 bases and J 0 bases; bases outside gene matches: 9. The CDR3 extends over 14 amino acids. Investigators prepared the TCR beta libraries by applying iRepertoire HTBI primers and Arm-PCR of CDR3 regions. Via MiXCR, TCRdb re-called the multiplex PCR reads, giving one row per CDR3 protein. The sample yields about 340,000 distinct CDR3 sequences, 20% seen once. Described time point: persistent/refractory GD, antithyroid drugs over 5 years with positive TRAb. RNA extracted from PBMCs served as the sequencing template.

This receptor was taken from a female donor with Graves disease. V gene TRBV6-1 combines with J gene TRBJ2-7; 7 positions agree with TRBD1. Sequenced here: peripheral blood mononuclear cells (PBMCs), sampled when the disease was refractory, from a patient treated with antithyroid drugs. The CDR3 region has the DNA TGTGCCACCAGAGGGGGCCGGTTCTCCTACGAGCAGTACTTC. This encodes CATRGGRFSYEQYF.